This T cell receptor (beta chain) was sequenced in a study of identical twins. Study results and caveats: Sequences that were beta out-of-frame showed weaker excess twin sharing. Conclusions were based on cross-sectional statistical analysis, without following the same donors.

TCRdb called the 5' RACE reads again in MiXCR, with one record for every CDR3 protein. The sample consists of hundreds of thousands of distinct CDR3 sequences, around a sixth of them appearing once. The CDR3 totals 15 residues. Trimming stripped 6 bases from V and 12 bases from J, with 24 bases between. Germline CDR1 DFQATT, CDR2 SNEGSKA (reference sequence). For this clonotype: Its antigen is as yet unknown.

The sample was also linked to a second study, of T cells expressing NK-cell markers. That work adds: It was sorted CD3+CD56-NKG2C+, CD3+CD56+NKG2C- and CD3+CD56+NKG2C+ T cells that provided the TCR beta repertoires. Sorting was restricted to alpha-beta TCR T cells by an anti-gamma-delta TCR antibody in several experiments.

The chain employs TRBV20-1 and TRBJ1-6; perhaps TRBD1 as D (5 bases). Material: PBMCs. This clonotype was sampled from a woman under 30 in good health. CDR3 amino acids: CSATQDGGNGGPLHF. The CDR3 region has the DNA TGCAGTGCGACGCAGGATGGGGGAAATGGTGGACCCCTCCACTTT.